This is a list of T cell receptor beta chains from one sample in a study of blood T cell repertoires in COVID-19. Sequencing was performed with immunoSEQ multiplex PCR; in TCRdb, only in-frame clones are kept and a portion is missing. The table records approximately 230,000 clones, roughly 88% of them present only once. Sequencing was done on a sample of peripheral blood. These receptors all stem from a man aged 30-40 years who had recovered from COVID-19. CDR3s include the opening cysteine and the closing phenylalanine or tryptophan. Fields, in order: CDR3 protein, V gene, J gene.

CDR3: CASISSYNSPLHF; V: TRBV25-1; J: TRBJ1-6
CDR3: CASSLNIAGGPYQETQYF; V: TRBV7-8; J: TRBJ2-5
CDR3: CASSLLGTSGGLGNEQFF; V: TRBV7-9; J: TRBJ2-1
CDR3: CASSLGQGNLNEQFF; V: TRBV7-9; J: TRBJ2-1
CDR3: CASSENGGAGDTQYF; V: TRBV2; J: TRBJ2-3
CDR3: CASSLVAGGGEQYF; V: TRBV13; J: TRBJ2-7
CDR3: CASRSGGSYNEQFF; V: TRBV6-5; J: TRBJ2-1
CDR3: CASSPDNRSDSNQPQHF; V: TRBV18; J: TRBJ1-5
CDR3: CASRRGYGSPLHF; V: TRBV9; J: TRBJ1-6
CDR3: CASSHTGISGNTIYF; V: TRBV5-6; J: TRBJ1-3
CDR3: CASTQQQMNTEAFF; V: TRBV7-9; J: TRBJ1-1
CDR3: CASSLGGSNTEAFF; V: TRBV6-5; J: TRBJ1-1
CDR3: CASAGVGDAFQLFF; V: TRBV7-9; J: TRBJ2-2
CDR3: CASSQEGGTEANYGYTF; V: TRBV7-2; J: TRBJ1-2
CDR3: CASSSGNSNEKLFF; V: TRBV6-5; J: TRBJ1-4
CDR3: CAIRTGVEDTQYF; V: TRBV10-3; J: TRBJ2-3
CDR3: CASSTQGSYNSPLHF; V: TRBV19; J: TRBJ1-6
CDR3: CASSPQGASNYGYTF; V: TRBV6-6; J: TRBJ1-2